The clone carrying this T cell receptor (beta chain) has at least ten counts. Its antigen is not known. The CDR3 is cut off 3 residues early in the read; its end comes from the germline J gene. The sample belongs to a study of T cell clonality in common variable immunodeficiency. Notes on the study in general: Fewer deletions and N-nucleotide insertions were reportedly seen in common variable immunodeficiency TCR beta sequences. Compared with controls, CVID subjects had fewer shared TCRbeta clones.

Most patients and controls had Caucasian heritage. Heparinized whole blood, about 5 to 8.5 ml, came from each donor. Only in-frame clones appear in the TCRdb table, and some are missing; sequencing was by immunoSEQ multiplex PCR. The sample counts roughly 57,000 clones, none seen once; the ten largest own 0.65% to 1%. This CDR3 contains 12 residues. Germline CDR1 LNHDA, CDR2 SQIVND (reference sequence). The V and J ends lost 5 bases and 5 bases respectively, with 9 bases between them. The sequenced material came from peripheral blood mononuclear cells. The chain carries TRBV19 and TRBJ1-1; D is unclear. The source is a person between 18 and 70 years old in good health. This CDR3 is CASSETRTEAFF. The CDR3 DNA, read in part, is TGTGCCAGTAGTGAGACACGTACTGAA.